The 13 T cell receptor beta chains given below trace back to one sample, sequenced in a study of beta chain features in type 1 diabetes (dated by TCRdb to the late 2010s). The investigation overall reported the following: In all four CD4+ subsets, TCRB CDR3 length was moderately but significantly shorter in type 1 diabetes patients.

Their antigens are not known. Receptor libraries were prepared by the immunoSEQ multiplex PCR assay. The High Capacity cDNA Reverse Transcription Kit was used to reverse transcribe all of the isolated RNA, meaning that expressed TCRB transcripts were what got sequenced. In its TCRdb copy, this immuneACCESS table keeps in-frame sequences only and misses some clones. Where compared with another copy, unresolved V genes explain less than half of these, and the others have no known cause. The sample yields about 340,000 clones; approximately 9.9% were counted once. The top ten hold roughly 1% of the sample. Input material: central memory CD4+ T cells from blood. All receptors derive from a man under 40 with type 1 diabetes.

The chain carries TRBV9 and TRBJ2-5; D not certain. Trimming removed 0 bases from V and 9 bases from J, with 12 bases in between. The V gene's germline CDR1 is SGDLS and CDR2 YYNGEE. CDR3 size: 13 residues. In nucleotides, the CDR3 is TGTGCCAGCAGCGTAGACGGGCATAGGGCCCAGTACTTC. It encodes CASSVDGHRAQYF.

This clone was observed a handful of times. J is TRBJ2-3 and V is TRBV2; D might be TRBD1 (6 bases). Trimming pared 5 bases from V and 3 bases from J, leaving 12 bases between. CDR3 length: 14 amino acids. Looked up from germline, CDR1 is SNHLY and CDR2 is FYNNEI. CDR3 nucleotide sequence: TGTGCCAGCAGTCCCCTTAGGGGGACAGATACGCAGTATTTT. Encoded protein: CASSPLRGTDTQYF.

This clone has at least ten counts. The chain links TRBV5-1 to TRBJ1-1, with D possibly TRBD1 on 5 matching bases. The ends were cut back, 3 bases at V and 4 bases at J, with 10 bases in the middle. The CDR3 loop spans 13 amino acids. Germline V CDR1 and CDR2: SGHRS, YFSETQ. CDR3 region: CASSSQGVTEAFF. CDR3 sequence (DNA): TGCGCCAGCAGCTCCCAGGGAGTCACTGAAGCTTTCTTT. Full variable domain (rest looked up from reference TRBV5-1 and TRBJ1-1): KAGVTQTPRYLIKTRGQQVTLSCSPISGHRSVSWYQQTPGQGLQFLFEYFSETQRNKGNFPGRFSGRQFSNSRSEMNVSTLELGDSALYLCASSSQGVTEAFFGQGTRLTVV.

This chain joins TRBV11-2 and TRBJ1-4; 8 bases match TRBD1. Per germline, CDR1 SGHAT and CDR2 FQNNGV. This CDR3 has 14 amino acids. V shed 3 bases, J shed 14 bases, and the junction held 11 bases outside the gene matches. The DNA for the CDR3 is TGTGCCAGCAGCTTGAGACAGGGGCCTCTAGGGCTGTTTTTT. Its translation: CASSLRQGPLGLFF.

Notes on this clone: The identical CDR3 is also encoded by other nucleotide sequences in the sample. The rearrangement joins TRBV18 to TRBJ1-2; D possibly corresponds to TRBD1 (6 bases). The CDR3 loop spans 13 amino acids. Germline values: CDR1 KGHSH, CDR2 LQKENI. The V gene lost 3 bases and the J gene lost 2 bases, with 7 bases spanning the gap. This chain's CDR3 is CASSPDRNYGYTF. DNA of the CDR3: TGTGCCAGCTCACCCGACAGGAACTATGGCTACACCTTC. Using reference TRBV18 and TRBJ1-2 for the parts outside the CDR3, the full variable domain is NAGVMQNPRHLVRRRGQEARLRCSPMKGHSHVYWYRQLPEEGLKFMVYLQKENIIDESGMPKERFSAEFPKEGPSILRIQQVVRGDSAAYFCASSPDRNYGYTFGSGTRLTVV.

The chain links TRBV6-5 to TRBJ2-5; possible D gene TRBD2, 5 bases. V gave up 8 bases and J gave up 4 bases, with 17 bases separating them. CDR3 length equals 14 residues. CDR1 MNHEY and CDR2 SVGAGI come from the germline V gene. The chain's CDR3 is CASRGLGEGETQYF. In DNA form, the CDR3 reads TGTGCCAGCCGCGGGCTGGGAGAGGGAGAGACCCAGTACTTC.

The gene calls are TRBV18 and TRBJ2-3; a possible D gene is TRBD2 (6 bases). The CDR3 runs 17 residues. Trimming shortened V by 1 base and J by 2 bases, and 16 bases separated the two germline ends. Germline CDR1 and CDR2: KGHSH and LQKENI. The chain's CDR3 is CASSPLIEGGVTDTQYF. The CDR3 DNA sequence: TGTGCCAGCTCACCACTGATCGAGGGCGGGGTCACAGATACGCAGTATTTT.

In this sample, this clone turned up a few times. The chain combines TRBV30 with TRBJ2-7, with 8 bases that match TRBD1. Germline V lookup: CDR1 GTSNPN, CDR2 SVGIG (reference sequence). This CDR3 is built from 11 residues. J was trimmed by 3 bases and V by 5 bases; bases with no gene match: 0. CDR3 DNA: TGTGCCTGGGGACAGGGCTACGAGCAGTACTTC. Translation gives CAWGQGYEQYF.

This sequence joins TRBV5-4 and TRBJ2-7; unclear D gene. Germline V gene lookup returns CDR1 SGHNT and CDR2 YYREEE (reference sequence). The CDR3 spans 13 residues. Deletions cut 5 bases from V and 3 bases from J, with 12 bases between. The CDR3 coding sequence is TGTGCCAGCAGTAATATGAGTTTCTACGAGCAGTACTTC. This codes for CASSNMSFYEQYF.

This clone was found a few times. The chain joins TRBV7-2 to TRBJ2-4; D possibly corresponds to TRBD1 (6 bases). Trimming shortened V by 5 bases and J by 3 bases, and 17 bases separated the two germline ends. CDR1 is SGHTA, CDR2 FQGNSA, per germline. The CDR3 extends over 16 amino acids. CDR3: CASSGQGTRGKNIQYF. CDR3 nucleotide sequence: TGTGCCAGCAGCGGACAAGGGACCAGGGGCAAAAACATTCAGTACTTC.

The rearrangement joins TRBV5-4 to TRBJ1-5; a possible D gene is TRBD1 (5 bases). The CDR3 covers 15 residues. Trimming left V 0 bases short and J 7 bases short, with 14 bases between. Germline V CDR1 and CDR2: SGHNT, YYREEE (reference sequence). The CDR3 DNA reads TGTGCCAGCAGCTTGGGTCCACAGGTAGACCAGCCCCAGCATTTT. As protein: CASSLGPQVDQPQHF.

This clone was counted at least ten times. The genes are TRBV7-2 and TRBJ1-2; D may be TRBD1 (6 bases). The CDR3 runs to 13 residues. V was clipped by 6 bases and J by 3 bases, with 11 bases between them. CDR1 and CDR2 (germline): SGHTA, FQGNSA. CDR3 sequence: CASSPGVYYGYTF. The DNA of the CDR3 is TGTGCCAGCAGTCCAGGGGTTTACTATGGCTACACCTTC. Full variable domain (missing parts from reference TRBV7-2 and TRBJ1-2): GAGVSQSPSNKVTEKGKDVELRCDPISGHTALYWYRQSLGQGLEFLIYFQGNSAPDKSGLPSDRFSAERTGGSVSTLTIQRTQQEDSAVYLCASSPGVYYGYTFGSGTRLTVV.

This clone has a handful of counts. The chain is built from TRBV7-9 and TRBJ1-2; 9 bases line up with TRBD1. J lost 6 bases, V lost 10 bases, and 9 bases had no gene match. The CDR3 runs to 13 residues. CDR1 is SEHNR and CDR2 is FQNEAQ in the germline V gene (reference sequence). CDR3 amino acids: CAMEFTGGHGYTF. CDR3 DNA sequence: TGTGCCATGGAGTTTACAGGGGGCCATGGCTACACCTTC.